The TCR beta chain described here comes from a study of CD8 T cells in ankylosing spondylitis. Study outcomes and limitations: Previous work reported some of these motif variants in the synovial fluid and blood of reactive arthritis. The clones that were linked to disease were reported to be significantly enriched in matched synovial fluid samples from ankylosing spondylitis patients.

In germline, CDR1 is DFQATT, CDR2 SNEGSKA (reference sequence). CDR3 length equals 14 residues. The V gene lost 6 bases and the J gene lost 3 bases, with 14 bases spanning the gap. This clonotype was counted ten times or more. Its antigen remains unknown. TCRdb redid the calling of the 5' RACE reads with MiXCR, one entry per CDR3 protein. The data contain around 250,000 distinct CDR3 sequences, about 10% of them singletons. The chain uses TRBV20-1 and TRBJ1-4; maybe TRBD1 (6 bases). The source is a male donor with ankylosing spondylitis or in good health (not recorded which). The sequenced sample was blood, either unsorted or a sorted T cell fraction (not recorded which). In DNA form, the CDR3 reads TGCAGTGCGCGGGCGACAGGCCCTAATGAAAAACTGTTTTTT. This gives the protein CSARATGPNEKLFF.